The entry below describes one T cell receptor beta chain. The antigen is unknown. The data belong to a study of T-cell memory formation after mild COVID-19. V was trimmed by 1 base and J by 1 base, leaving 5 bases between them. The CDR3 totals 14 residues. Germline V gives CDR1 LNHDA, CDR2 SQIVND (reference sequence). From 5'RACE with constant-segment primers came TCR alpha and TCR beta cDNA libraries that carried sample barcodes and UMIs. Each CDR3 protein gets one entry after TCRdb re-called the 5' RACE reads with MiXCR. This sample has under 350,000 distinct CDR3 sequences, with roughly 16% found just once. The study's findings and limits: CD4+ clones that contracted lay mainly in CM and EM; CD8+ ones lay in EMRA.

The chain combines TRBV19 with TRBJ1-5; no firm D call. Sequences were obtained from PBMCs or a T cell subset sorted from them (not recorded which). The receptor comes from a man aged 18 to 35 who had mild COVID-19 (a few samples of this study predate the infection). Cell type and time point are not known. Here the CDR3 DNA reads TGTGCCAGTAGTATAGGGCCCAGCAATCAGCCCCAGCATTTT. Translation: CASSIGPSNQPQHF.